The next 32 T cell receptor beta chains were all read from a single sample in a study of breast tumors, draining lymph nodes, adjacent tissues. Axillary draining lymph nodes of breast cancer patients supplied the node samples. TCRdb redid the calling of the multiplex PCR reads with MiXCR, one entry per CDR3 protein. Here the sample spans around 190,000 distinct CDR3 sequences, approximately 30% being singletons. Sequenced input: axillary lymph node tissue. Receptors originate from a female donor with breast cancer. Some clones in this sample may be carry-over from other donors' samples.

This clonotype was picked up a small number of times. A much larger clone differs by one base, so this may be a read error. The genes are TRBV20-1 and TRBJ2-2, with TRBD1 matching over 7 bases. The CDR3 is made up of 13 amino acids. Germline values: CDR1 DFQATT, CDR2 SNEGSKA (reference sequence). The CDR3 region has the DNA TGCAGTGCTGAAGGGGGCGGCACCGGGGCGCTGTTTTTT. This codes for CSAEGGGTGALFF.

This clonotype appeared many times. The chain uses TRBV18 and TRBJ1-2; no clear D. The ends were cut back, 3 bases at V and 6 bases at J, with 11 bases in the middle. The CDR3 has 13 amino acids. Looked up from germline, CDR1 is KGHSH and CDR2 is LQKENI. The CDR3 loop reads CASSPPERNGYTF. CDR3 nucleotides: TGTGCCAGCTCACCCCCCGAACGAAATGGCTACACCTTC.

The rearrangement links TRBV4-2 to TRBJ2-7; 10 positions match TRBD1. Germline CDR1 reads LGHNA; CDR2 reads YNFKEQ. V shed 3 bases, J shed 3 bases, and the junction held 5 bases outside the gene matches. The CDR3 runs to 15 residues. Here the CDR3 reads CASSHHGQGVYEQYF. The CDR3 bases are TGTGCCAGCAGCCATCACGGACAGGGGGTCTACGAGCAGTACTTC.

V gene TRBV5-1 combines with J gene TRBJ2-3; 16 nucleotides line up with TRBD2. Germline-derived CDR1 and CDR2 are SGHRS and YFSETQ. V dropped 6 bases and J dropped 4; count of bases not matched to a gene: 14. This CDR3 spans 19 amino acids. CDR3: CASNKAGTSGGAQPDTQYF. CDR3 DNA: TGCGCCAGCAACAAAGCCGGGACTAGCGGGGGGGCCCAACCAGATACGCAGTATTTT.

To note about this clonotype: An end of the junction differs from the germline gene, which may be a read error. The gene calls are TRBV10-3 and TRBJ2-3; 8 bases agree with TRBD1. The CDR3 covers 14 residues. CDR1 is ENHRY, CDR2 SYGVKD, per germline. The CDR3 sequence: CASSAGQGINEQYF. DNA of the CDR3: TGTGCCAGCAGTGCCGGACAGGGAATCAATGAGCAGTATTTT.

This clonotype has just one count. A much more abundant neighbour one base away suggests this may be a read error. The chain joins TRBV6-4 to TRBJ2-1; the D gene is possibly TRBD2 (6 bases). The CDR3 loop spans 13 amino acids. V was pared by 4 bases and J by 13 bases, with 17 bases between. Per germline, CDR1 MRHNA and CDR2 SNTAGT. The CDR3 sequence: CASSGHSGGRQFF. CDR3 DNA sequence: TGTGCCAGCAGTGGCCATAGCGGTGGGCGTCAGTTCTTC.

This clonotype was counted many times. This chain uses TRBV12-3 or TRBV12-4 with TRBJ2-1; D is possibly TRBD1 (5 bases). CDR3 size: 15 residues. The V and J ends lost 1 base and 0 bases respectively, with 7 bases between them. CDR3 protein: CASSLVGLSYNEQFF. CDR3 in DNA: TGTGCCAGCAGTTTAGTGGGGCTCTCCTACAATGAGCAGTTCTTC.

A few counts support this clonotype. It may be a read error: a sequence one base away is much more abundant. This chain uses TRBV7-6 with TRBJ2-1; D might be TRBD1 (5 bases). Germline CDR1 reads SGHVS; CDR2 reads FNYEAQ. The CDR3 sequence is 15 residues long. Trimming took off 11 bases at V and 0 bases at J, with 17 bases between the two ends. CDR3 bases: TGTGCCGGCACTCCAGACAGCAGCTCCTACAATGAGCAGTTCTTC. Translating it yields CAGTPDSSSYNEQFF.

This clonotype was seen repeatedly, ten times or more. This sequence joins TRBV9 and TRBJ1-4; 8 bases align to TRBD1. The germline CDR1 and CDR2 sequences are SGDLS and YYNGEE. The V gene end was trimmed by 0 bases and the J gene end by 8 bases; junction bases not matched to a gene: 6. The CDR3 loop spans 15 amino acids. CDR3 loop: CASSVGGTGGEKLFF. CDR3 sequence (DNA): TGTGCCAGCAGCGTAGGGGGGACAGGCGGGGAAAAACTGTTTTTT.

This clonotype was seen ten or more times. This chain links TRBV7-9 with TRBJ2-2; D unclear. Germline V lookup: CDR1 SEHNR, CDR2 FQNEAQ (reference sequence). This CDR3 is 15 amino acids long. V was trimmed by 1 base and J by 7 bases, leaving 13 bases between them. The CDR3 nucleotides are TGTGCCAGCAGCTTAGAGGTCCCCCTTTACGGGGAGCTGTTTTTT. Protein sequence: CASSLEVPLYGELFF.

The sample holds many counts of this clonotype. This chain joins TRBV14 and TRBJ2-7, with D perhaps given as TRBD1 or TRBD2 (5 bases each). V was clipped by 4 bases and J by 2 bases, with 15 bases between them. The CDR3 is 15 residues long. The germline CDR1 and CDR2 sequences are SGHDN and FVKESK. Here the CDR3 DNA reads TGTGCCAGCAGCCCATCCCGGGGCGCAGCCTACGAGCAGTACTTC. Translating it yields CASSPSRGAAYEQYF.

Points on this clonotype: This sequence may be a read error, since a much larger clone differs from it by one base. This likely comes from a read error, as the CDR3 has no conserved phenylalanine or tryptophan at its end. J is TRBJ2-5 and V is TRBV30, with D possibly being TRBD1 or TRBD2 (5 bases each). CDR1 and CDR2 from the germline V gene are GTSNPN and SVGIG (reference sequence). V lost 0 bases, J lost 1 base, and 6 bases lay in between. CDR3 length equals 13 residues. The CDR3 DNA reads as TGTGCCTGGAGTGTGGGGGTCCAAGAGACCCAGTACTCC. Protein: CAWSVGVQETQYS.

This clonotype was seen ten or more times. The chain links TRBV9 to TRBJ1-4; D remains unclear. CDR1 is SGDLS and CDR2 is YYNGEE in the germline V gene. Trimming removed 3 bases from V and 7 bases from J, with 16 bases in between. The CDR3 contains 15 residues. The CDR3 DNA reads TGTGCCAGCAGCGGGTCCCCGGAGGGTGGTGAAAAACTGTTTTTT. Translated, it gives CASSGSPEGGEKLFF.

This clonotype was detected ten times or more. The chain recombines TRBV6-6 with TRBJ2-1; 9 nucleotides line up with TRBD2. Trimming at V came to 8 bases and at J to 2 bases, leaving 4 bases not matched to a gene. CDR3 length equals 14 residues. The germline V gene encodes CDR1 MNHNY and CDR2 SVGAGI (reference sequence). The CDR3 nucleotides are TGTGCCAGCGGATTAGCGGGAGCCTACAATGAGCAGTTCTTC. It specifies CASGLAGAYNEQFF.

This clonotype has a handful of counts. A much more abundant neighbour one base away suggests this may be a read error. The chain joins TRBV5-1 to TRBJ2-7, with 7 bases aligning to TRBD1. This CDR3 is built from 15 residues. Germline CDR1 reads SGHRS; CDR2 reads YFSETQ. The junction had 7 bases not matched to a gene; V was cut back by 2 bases and J by 2 bases. Written as DNA, the CDR3 is TGCGCCAGCAGCTTCTCCGGGACAGACACCTACGAGCAGTACTTC. Protein: CASSFSGTDTYEQYF.

This chain joins TRBV27 and TRBJ2-1, with a possible D match to TRBD2 (5 bases). The CDR3 is 13 residues long. Germline V lookup: CDR1 MNHEY, CDR2 SMNVEV (reference sequence). V lost 2 bases and J lost 7, with 9 bases in between. The CDR3 coding sequence is TGTGCCAGCAGTTTAGGGTGGGAGAATGAGCAGTTCTTC. Protein sequence: CASSLGWENEQFF.

J is TRBJ1-1 and V is TRBV19; 8 nucleotides line up with TRBD1. Germline V CDR1 and CDR2: LNHDA, SQIVND (reference sequence). The J segment lost 4 bases and the V segment lost 3 bases, leaving 13 bases of the junction unmatched. The length of the CDR3 is 17 residues. The CDR3 bases are TGTGCCAGTAGTATTAGGGGGACAGGAGGTTTTGGCACTGAAGCTTTCTTT. It specifies CASSIRGTGGFGTEAFF.

As concerns this clonotype: This may arise from a read error, as a much more abundant clone is one base away. The V and J genes are TRBV7-3 and TRBJ2-1, with TRBD2 identical over 8 bases. This CDR3 has 14 amino acids. Germline V gene lookup returns CDR1 SGHTA and CDR2 FQGTGA. CDR3 DNA sequence: TGTGCCAGCAGCTTAAACAGCGGGAGAGGTGAGCAGCTCTTC. Its translation: CASSLNSGRGEQLF.

A word on this clonotype: The junction does not match germline at one end; this may be a read error. The chain's CDR3 is CASSPGTGANALTF. The DNA of the CDR3 is TGCGCCAGCAGCCCTGGGACAGGGGCCAACGCCCTGACTTTC. The gene calls are TRBV5-1 and TRBJ2-6, with 10 nucleotides matching TRBD1. Looked up from germline, CDR1 is SGHRS and CDR2 is YFSETQ. The CDR3 contains 14 residues.

As concerns this clonotype: This may stem from a read error, because a much larger clone lies one nucleotide away. The chain has TRBV7-2 and TRBJ1-5, with D possibly being TRBD1 (5 bases). The germline gives CDR1 SGHTA, CDR2 FQGNSA. The CDR3 has 17 residues. The CDR3 nucleotides are TGTGCCAGCAGCCCGGGACCGTTGGGGTATAGCAGTCAGCCCCAGCATTTT. It encodes CASSPGPLGYSSQPQHF.

A remark on this clonotype: This may come from a read error, since a much larger clone is one base off. The genes are TRBV13 and TRBJ2-5; 12 nucleotides line up with TRBD2. CDR1 and CDR2 from the germline V gene are PRHDT and FYEKMQ (reference sequence). The CDR3 contains 15 residues. CDR3 amino acids: CAGSKPSGGAETQYF. The DNA for the CDR3 is TGTGCCGGCAGCAAACCTAGCGGGGGGGCAGAGACCCAGTACTTC.

As for this clonotype: This CDR3 is missing its conserved last phenylalanine or tryptophan, likely due to a read error. The genes are TRBV7-6 and TRBJ2-5; tentatively, D is TRBD1 or TRBD2 (6 bases each). CDR1 SGHVS and CDR2 FNYEAQ come from the germline V gene. This CDR3 region has 14 residues. Trimming stripped 4 bases from V and 11 bases from J, with 20 bases between. DNA for the CDR3: TGTGCCAGCAGCTACACCGGGGTAGGGGGGACGCAGTACCTC. This sequence encodes CASSYTGVGGTQYL.

In its sample, this clonotype was seen once. The chain is built from TRBV18 and TRBJ1-1; D might be TRBD1 (5 bases). CDR3 size: 15 residues. Germline values: CDR1 KGHSH, CDR2 LQKENI. Trimming removed 2 bases at V and 0 bases at J, with 10 bases between. The CDR3 sequence is CASSPDSLMNTEAFF. The DNA of the CDR3 is TGTGCCAGCTCACCAGACAGCTTAATGAACACTGAAGCTTTCTTT.

This clonotype was detected many times. The junction shows a germline mismatch at one end, possibly a read error. J is TRBJ2-7 and V is TRBV5-1; 8 bases are shared with TRBD2. Germline CDR1 is SGHRS and CDR2 is YFSETQ. The CDR3 loop spans 14 amino acids. DNA for the CDR3: TGCGCCAGCAGCTTGGGGCCCTCGGGGGGGGAAGGAGACTTC. As protein: CASSLGPSGGEGDF. Combining the CDR3 with reference TRBV5-1 and TRBJ2-7 gives the whole variable domain KAGVTQTPRYLIKTRGQQVTLSCSPISGHRSVSWYQQTPGQGLQFLFEYFSETQRNKGNFPGRFSGRQFSNSRSEMNVSTLELGDSALYLCASSLGPSGGEGDFGPGTRLTVT.

V and J are TRBV7-2 and TRBJ1-1; D unclear. CDR1 and CDR2 from the germline V gene are SGHTA and FQGNSA. The CDR3 consists of 14 residues. Trimming removed 1 base from V and 6 bases from J, with 12 bases in between. CDR3 in amino acids: CASSLDYGYAEAFF. The CDR3 DNA reads TGTGCCAGCAGCTTAGATTACGGGTATGCTGAAGCTTTCTTT.

As regards this clonotype: A much larger clone differs by one base, so this may be a read error. This chain uses TRBV3-1 with TRBJ2-3, with 10 bases that match TRBD2. This CDR3 contains 17 residues. V gave up 5 bases and J gave up 1 base; unmatched junction bases: 9. CDR1 and CDR2 (germline): LGHDT, YNNKEL (reference sequence). The CDR3 reads CASSILAGGFRTDTQYF. The CDR3 nucleotides are TGTGCCAGCAGCATTTTAGCGGGAGGATTCCGCACAGATACGCAGTATTTT.

This clonotype came up a few times. The chain uses TRBV18 and TRBJ2-3, with a tentative D call TRBD2 (5 bases). Trimming cost V 3 bases and J 2 bases, with 12 bases left between them. The germline V gene encodes CDR1 KGHSH and CDR2 LQKENI. This CDR3 has 15 amino acids. CDR3 sequence reads: CASSPQADLTDTQYF. CDR3 in DNA: TGTGCCAGCTCACCTCAAGCGGACCTCACAGATACGCAGTATTTT.

Notes on this clonotype: Germline is not matched at one junction end, which may reflect a read error. The rearrangement uses TRBV10-3 and TRBJ1-1; tentative D call: TRBD1 (5 bases). Germline CDR1 reads ENHRY; CDR2 reads SYGVKD. CDR3 length: 13 residues. The CDR3 coding sequence is TGTGTCATCAACCAGGGTGGGGACACTGAAGCTTTCTTT. Translating gives CVINQGGDTEAFF.

This clonotype was counted ten times or more. V is TRBV5-6 and J is TRBJ1-3; D not certain. Germline CDR1 is SGHDT and CDR2 is YYEEEE. The CDR3 length is 14 residues. Trimming left V 4 bases short and J 0 bases short, with 8 bases between. The CDR3 spells CASSPGPSGNTIYF. CDR3 coding DNA: TGTGCCAGCAGCCCCGGCCCCTCTGGAAACACCATATATTTT.

There are many counts of this clonotype. The CDR3 DNA sequence: TGCGCCAGCAGCTTGGCGACTAGCTTGGCAGATACGCAGTATTTT. Protein sequence: CASSLATSLADTQYF. V usage is TRBV5-1 and J usage is TRBJ2-3; 7 bases are a match to TRBD2. Trimming took 0 bases from V and 4 from J; bases not matched to a gene: 5. CDR3 size: 15 residues. Germline CDR1 and CDR2: SGHRS and YFSETQ.

The chain couples TRBV6-1 to TRBJ2-1; D not resolved. Germline CDR1 MNHNS, CDR2 SASEGT. Trimming removed 5 bases at V and 0 bases at J, with 11 bases between. The CDR3 covers 15 residues. CDR3 residues: CASSQYVSSYNEQFF. For the CDR3, the DNA is TGTGCCAGCAGTCAATACGTTAGCTCCTACAATGAGCAGTTCTTC.

This clonotype was observed many times. V gene TRBV19 combines with J gene TRBJ2-1; maybe TRBD2 (6 bases). V was cut by 8 bases and J by 10 bases, with 18 bases left in between. The CDR3 contains 13 residues. CDR1 is LNHDA, CDR2 SQIVND, per germline (reference sequence). In DNA, the CDR3 is TGTGCCAGTGATCACGGGACTGACTACGAGCAGTTCTTC. This gives the protein CASDHGTDYEQFF.